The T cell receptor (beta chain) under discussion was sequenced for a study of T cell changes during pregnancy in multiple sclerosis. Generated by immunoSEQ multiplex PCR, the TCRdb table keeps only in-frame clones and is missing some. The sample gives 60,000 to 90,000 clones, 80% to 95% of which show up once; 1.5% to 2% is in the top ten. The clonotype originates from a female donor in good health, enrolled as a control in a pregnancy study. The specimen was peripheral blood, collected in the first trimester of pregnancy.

This chain's CDR3 is CASSRQGGPEEQYF. The CDR3 DNA reads as TGTGCCAGCAGCCGACAGGGGGGGCCCGAGGAGCAGTACTTC. This chain links TRBV2 with TRBJ2-7, with 9 bases that match TRBD1. The CDR3 is 14 residues long. The V segment lost 6 bases and the J segment 7 bases; nucleotides outside the gene matches: 10. Germline V gene data show CDR1 as SNHLY and CDR2 as FYNNEI. The entire variable domain, with the rest obtained from reference TRBV2 and TRBJ2-7, is as follows: EPEVTQTPSHQVTQMGQEVILRCVPISNHLYFYWYRQILGQKVEFLVSFYNNEISEKSEIFDDQFSVERPDGSNFTLKIRSTKLEDSAMYFCASSRQGGPEEQYFGPGTRLTVT.